The source of this T cell receptor beta chain is a study of long-term antiretroviral therapy in people with HIV. Sequencing used immunoSEQ v3.0 at survey level. Sequencing was performed with immunoSEQ multiplex PCR; in TCRdb, only in-frame clones are kept and a portion is missing. The sample yields about 30,000 clones, roughly 78% seen once. The trim removed 2 bases at V and 0 bases at J, leaving 5 bases unmatched. CDR3 length: 18 amino acids. Germline V gene sequence: CDR1 SGHRS, CDR2 YFSETQ. The chain is built from TRBV5-1 and TRBJ2-3; TRBD2 agrees at 14 bases. The input for sequencing was unsorted PBMCs, taken 1.5 years before starting antiretroviral therapy. This clonotype was sampled from a man between 18 and 29 years old with HIV. Here the CDR3 DNA reads TGCGCCAGCAGCTTACGACTAGCGGGGGGGTCGAGCACAGATACGCAGTATTTT. As protein: CASSLRLAGGSSTDTQYF.